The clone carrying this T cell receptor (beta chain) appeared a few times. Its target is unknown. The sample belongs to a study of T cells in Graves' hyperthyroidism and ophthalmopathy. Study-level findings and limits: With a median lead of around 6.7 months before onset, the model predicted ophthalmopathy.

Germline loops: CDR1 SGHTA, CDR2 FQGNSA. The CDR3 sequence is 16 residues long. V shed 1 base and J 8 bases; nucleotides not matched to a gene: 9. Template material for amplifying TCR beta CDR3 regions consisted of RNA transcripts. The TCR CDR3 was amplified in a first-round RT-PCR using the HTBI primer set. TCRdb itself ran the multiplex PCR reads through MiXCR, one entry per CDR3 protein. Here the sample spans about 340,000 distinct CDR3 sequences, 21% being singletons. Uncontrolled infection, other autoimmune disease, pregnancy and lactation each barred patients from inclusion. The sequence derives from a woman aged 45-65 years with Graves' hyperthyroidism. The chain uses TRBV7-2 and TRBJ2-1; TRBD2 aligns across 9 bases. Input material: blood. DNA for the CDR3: TGTGCCAGCAGCTTAGTGGGAACTAGCGGGTACGATGAGCAGTTCTTC. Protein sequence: CASSLVGTSGYDEQFF.